The 9 T cell receptor beta chains reported below all come from one sample, sequenced in a study of blood T cell repertoires in COVID-19. Assay: immunoSEQ multiplex PCR; the TCRdb copy retains only in-frame clones and omits some. The sample has tens of thousands of clones; about 80% are singletons. Sequenced sample: peripheral blood. The source is a human donor in a cohort sampled during active COVID-19.

This chain connects TRBV15 to TRBJ1-1; 8 bases fit TRBD1. V gave up 8 bases and J gave up 5 bases; unmatched junction bases: 7. CDR1 is LNHNV and CDR2 is YYDKDF in the germline V gene (reference sequence). CDR3 length: 13 amino acids. This chain's CDR3 is CATVIQGGTEAFF. The CDR3 DNA is TGTGCCACCGTTATACAGGGGGGAACTGAAGCTTTCTTT.

This clone was seen once. The V call is TRBV20-1, the J call TRBJ1-6; D is unclear. With 3 bases removed from V and 3 bases from J, the gap between germline ends came to 18 bases. Germline V gene lookup returns CDR1 DFQATT and CDR2 SNEGSKA (reference sequence). The CDR3 loop spans 17 amino acids. The CDR3 coding sequence is TGCAGTGCTAGTAACCAGGTCTCAATATTCTATAATTCACCCCTCCACTTT. This gives the protein CSASNQVSIFYNSPLHF.

The chain uses TRBV15 and TRBJ1-2; 10 nucleotides match TRBD1. J was trimmed by 5 bases and V by 3 bases; bases with no gene match: 0. The length of the CDR3 is 13 residues. CDR1 is LNHNV, CDR2 YYDKDF, per germline (reference sequence). The CDR3 loop is CATSRDRGYGYTF. The CDR3 DNA reads TGTGCCACCAGCAGGGACAGGGGGTATGGCTACACCTTC.

The V and J genes are TRBV5-1 and TRBJ2-1; TRBD1 matches 8 bases. The length of the CDR3 is 16 residues. V shed 2 bases, J shed 3 bases, and the junction held 7 bases outside the gene matches. Germline-derived CDR1 and CDR2 are SGHRS and YFSETQ. The CDR3 sequence: CASSLGTGTHYNEQFF. In DNA, the CDR3 is TGCGCCAGCAGCTTAGGGACAGGAACACACTACAATGAGCAGTTCTTC.

This sequence joins TRBV6-5 and TRBJ1-1, with D possibly TRBD1 on 6 matching bases. V dropped 6 bases and J dropped 1 base, with 12 bases sitting between them. CDR1 is MNHEY, CDR2 SVGAGI, per germline. This CDR3 is built from 14 residues. The CDR3 region is CASRQGVTNTEAFF. The DNA of the CDR3 is TGTGCCAGCAGACAGGGCGTGACGAACACTGAAGCTTTCTTT.

This chain joins TRBV30 and TRBJ1-3; D is uncertain. Germline assignment: CDR1 GTSNPN and CDR2 SVGIG (reference sequence). The CDR3 runs to 13 residues. Trimming took off 5 bases at V and 4 bases at J, with 12 bases between the two ends. CDR3 sequence (DNA): TGTGCCTGGTCGGGTCCACTCGGAAACACCATATATTTT. This codes for CAWSGPLGNTIYF.

This clone came up a few times. Written as DNA, the CDR3 is TGCGCCAGCAGCCCGATGAGGGGGAGCACTGAAGCTTTCTTT. Residues: CASSPMRGSTEAFF. The V and J genes are TRBV5-1 and TRBJ1-1; D possibly corresponds to TRBD1 (6 bases). Germline CDR1 SGHRS, CDR2 YFSETQ. The CDR3 runs to 14 residues. Trimming cost V 4 bases and J 4 bases, with 14 bases left between them. The full variable domain, rest sourced from reference TRBV5-1 and TRBJ1-1, is KAGVTQTPRYLIKTRGQQVTLSCSPISGHRSVSWYQQTPGQGLQFLFEYFSETQRNKGNFPGRFSGRQFSNSRSEMNVSTLELGDSALYLCASSPMRGSTEAFFGQGTRLTVV.

The rearrangement links TRBV6-6 to TRBJ1-2; possible D gene TRBD1, 6 bases. The CDR3 has 15 residues. The germline V and J ends were trimmed by 0 bases and 5 bases, with 13 bases remaining between them. Germline V gene lookup returns CDR1 MNHNY and CDR2 SVGAGI (reference sequence). CDR3 nucleotide sequence: TGTGCCAGCAGTTACTCCGGACAGCCTTTTTATGGCTACACCTTC. Protein product: CASSYSGQPFYGYTF.

The chain links TRBV19 to TRBJ1-1; 8 nucleotides line up with TRBD1. Germline CDR1 reads LNHDA; CDR2 reads SQIVND (reference sequence). This CDR3 spans 15 amino acids. The J segment lost 0 bases and the V segment lost 6 bases, leaving 6 bases of the junction unmatched. The CDR3 DNA reads as TGTGCCAGTAGCCTGGGACAGGCATTGAACACTGAAGCTTTCTTT. It translates to CASSLGQALNTEAFF.